This TCR beta chain stems from a study of CD8 T cells in ankylosing spondylitis. For this clonotype: Antigen: not known.

Broader study findings: For ankylosing spondylitis blood, a TCR beta motif of about 8 highly homologous variants appeared characteristic. Disease-linked clones were reportedly significantly enriched in matched ankylosing spondylitis synovial fluid.

TCRdb re-called the 5' RACE reads with MiXCR, one entry per CDR3 protein. The sample includes 90,000 to 100,000 distinct CDR3 sequences, over 6.5% of them seen just once. Trimming took off 7 bases at V and 5 bases at J, with 23 bases between the two ends. This CDR3 comprises 17 residues. The V gene's germline CDR1 is LGHDT and CDR2 YNNKEL (reference sequence). This clonotype originated in a male donor with ankylosing spondylitis or in good health (not recorded which). The gene calls are TRBV3-1 and TRBJ2-2; D is possibly TRBD1 or TRBD2 (5 bases each). Sequencing input: blood, either unsorted or a sorted T cell fraction (not recorded which). CDR3 in DNA: TGTGCCAGCACCCAGCAGGTCCGGCTAGCAGGGACCGGGGAGCTGTTTTTT. Translation: CASTQQVRLAGTGELFF.